This T cell receptor beta chain comes out of a study of beta chain features in type 1 diabetes. Reverse transcription of all isolated RNA meant that expressed TCRB transcripts were sequenced. Data came from immunoSEQ multiplex PCR; TCRdb stores just in-frame clones and leaves some out. The profile shows 300,000 to 350,000 clones, 15% to 20% of them singletons. This CDR3 comprises 14 residues. In germline, CDR1 is SNHLY, CDR2 FYNNEI. J gave up 3 bases and V 7 bases, and 7 bases lay outside the gene matches. This clone was detected a few times. J is TRBJ2-7 and V is TRBV2, with 9 bases fitting TRBD1. Sequenced sample: naive CD4+ T cells from blood. This receptor was obtained from a woman between 18 and 29 years old in good health. CDR3 amino acids: CASNGQGSNYEQYF. The CDR3 coding sequence is TGTGCCAGCAATGGACAGGGGTCGAACTACGAGCAGTACTTC.